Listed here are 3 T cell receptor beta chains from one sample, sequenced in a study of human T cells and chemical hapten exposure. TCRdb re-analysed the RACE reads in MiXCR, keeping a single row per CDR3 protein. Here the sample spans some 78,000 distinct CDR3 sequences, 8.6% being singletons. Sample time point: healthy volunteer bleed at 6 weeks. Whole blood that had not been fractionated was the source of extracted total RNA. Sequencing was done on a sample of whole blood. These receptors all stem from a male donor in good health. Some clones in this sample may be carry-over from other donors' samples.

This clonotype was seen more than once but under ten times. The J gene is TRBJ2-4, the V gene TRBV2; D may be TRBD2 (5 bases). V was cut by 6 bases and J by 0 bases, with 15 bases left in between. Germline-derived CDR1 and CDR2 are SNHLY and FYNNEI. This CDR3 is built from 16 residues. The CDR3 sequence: CASRGSSVRAKNIQYF. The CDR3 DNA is TGTGCCAGCAGGGGAAGTAGCGTACGAGCCAAAAACATTCAGTACTTC.

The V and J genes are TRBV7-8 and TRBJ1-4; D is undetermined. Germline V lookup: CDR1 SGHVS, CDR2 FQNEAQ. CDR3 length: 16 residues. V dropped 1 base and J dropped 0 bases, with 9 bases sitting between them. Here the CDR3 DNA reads TGTGCCAGCAGCTTAGGTCGGCTACCAACTAATGAAAAACTGTTTTTT. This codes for CASSLGRLPTNEKLFF. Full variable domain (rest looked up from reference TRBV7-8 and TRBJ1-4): GAGVSQSPRYKVAKRGQDVALRCDPISGHVSLFWYQQALGQGPEFLTYFQNEAQLDKSGLPSDRFFAERPEGSVSTLKIQRTQQEDSAVYLCASSLGRLPTNEKLFFGSGTQLSVL.

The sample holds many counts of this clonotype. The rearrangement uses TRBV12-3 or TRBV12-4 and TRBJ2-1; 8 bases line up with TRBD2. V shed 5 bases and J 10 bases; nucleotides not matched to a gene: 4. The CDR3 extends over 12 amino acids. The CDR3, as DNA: TGTGCCAGCAGTACTAGCGGACCCGAGCAGTTCTTC. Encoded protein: CASSTSGPEQFF.